This T cell receptor beta chain was profiled in a study of T cells expressing NK-cell markers. Study-wide context: Obtained from sorted CD3+CD56+NKG2C+, CD3+CD56+NKG2C- and CD3+CD56-NKG2C+ T cells were the TCR beta repertoires. There were seven HCMV-seropositive donors and one seronegative donor among the eight sequenced.

Germline values: CDR1 SGHTA, CDR2 FQGNSA. The CDR3 has 16 residues. Using the 5' RACE reads, TCRdb records one entry per CDR3 protein without DNA. In total, the table holds about 5,000 distinct CDR3 sequences. The sample was blood T cells: a sorted CD56 or NKG2C T cell subset, CD4+ or CD8+ T cells, or bulk PBMC T cells (not recorded which). The J gene is TRBJ1-3, the V gene TRBV7-2. The TCR was taken from a man aged 18 to 29 in good health. CDR3 protein: CASSLVFQSFGNTIYF.